This TCR beta chain was identified in a study of T cells after posttransplantation cyclophosphamide. Study conclusions and caveats: Later blood repertoires were often dominated by clones from the donor CD8+ memory compartment.

Points on this clone: Its antigen is unknown.

TCRdb keeps only in-frame clones here, not all; method: immunoSEQ multiplex PCR. This sample yields more than 4,000 clones, of which 70% to 85% are seen a single time; around 19% belongs to the top ten. Cyclophosphamide on days +3 and +4 followed busulfan-fludarabine conditioning and a marrow graft. The TCR originated in a male patient in his fifties who received an allogeneic stem cell transplant from an unrelated donor, was CMV-positive, and had acute GVHD only. The T cells may partly be graft donor cells. Specimen: PBMCs, collected 86 days after allogeneic stem cell transplant with posttransplant cyclophosphamide.

CDR3 sequence reads: CASSMWTGEETQYF. In DNA, the CDR3 is TGCGCCAGCAGCATGTGGACAGGGGAAGAGACCCAGTACTTC. V usage is TRBV5-1 and J usage is TRBJ2-5; TRBD1 matches at 9 bases. The J segment lost 3 bases and the V segment lost 4 bases, leaving 4 bases of the junction unmatched. CDR1 and CDR2 from the germline V gene are SGHRS and YFSETQ. This CDR3 is built from 14 residues. Full variable domain (rest looked up from reference TRBV5-1 and TRBJ2-5): KAGVTQTPRYLIKTRGQQVTLSCSPISGHRSVSWYQQTPGQGLQFLFEYFSETQRNKGNFPGRFSGRQFSNSRSEMNVSTLELGDSALYLCASSMWTGEETQYFGPGTRLLVL.